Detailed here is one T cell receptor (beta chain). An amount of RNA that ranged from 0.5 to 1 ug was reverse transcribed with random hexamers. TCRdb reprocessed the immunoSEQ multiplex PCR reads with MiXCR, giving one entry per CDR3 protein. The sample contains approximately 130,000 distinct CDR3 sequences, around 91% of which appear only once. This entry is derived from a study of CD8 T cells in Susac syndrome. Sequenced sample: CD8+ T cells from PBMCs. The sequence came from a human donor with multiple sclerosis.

The CDR3 bases are TGTGCCAGCAGCTTCATCGGCTCAGGGGCTGAGCAGTACTTC. Protein sequence: CASSFIGSGAEQYF. The chain employs TRBV7-9 and TRBJ2-7, with D perhaps matching TRBD1 (6 bases). This CDR3 is 14 amino acids long. Trimming removed 3 bases from V and 7 bases from J, with 16 bases in between. CDR1 is SEHNR and CDR2 is FQNEAQ in the germline V gene (reference sequence).